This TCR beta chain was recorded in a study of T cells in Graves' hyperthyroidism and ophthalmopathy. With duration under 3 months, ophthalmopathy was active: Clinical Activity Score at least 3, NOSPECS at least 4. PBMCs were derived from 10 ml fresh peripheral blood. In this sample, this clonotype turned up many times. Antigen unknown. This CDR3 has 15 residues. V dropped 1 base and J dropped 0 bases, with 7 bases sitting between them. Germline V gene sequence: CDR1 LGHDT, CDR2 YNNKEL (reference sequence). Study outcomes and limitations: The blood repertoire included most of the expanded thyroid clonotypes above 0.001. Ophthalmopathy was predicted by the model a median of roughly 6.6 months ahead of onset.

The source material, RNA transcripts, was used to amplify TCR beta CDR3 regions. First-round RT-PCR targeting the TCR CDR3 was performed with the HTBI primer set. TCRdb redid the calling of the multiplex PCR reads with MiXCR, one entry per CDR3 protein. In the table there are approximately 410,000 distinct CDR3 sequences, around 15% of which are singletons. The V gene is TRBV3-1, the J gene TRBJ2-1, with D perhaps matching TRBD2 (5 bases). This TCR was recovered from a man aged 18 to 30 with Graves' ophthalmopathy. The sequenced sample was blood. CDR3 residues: CASSQGGSSYNEQFF. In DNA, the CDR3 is TGTGCCAGCAGCCAAGGAGGGAGCTCCTACAATGAGCAGTTCTTC.